The 18 T cell receptor beta chains below were found in one sample sequenced in a study of cytomegalovirus exposure and HLA in healthy donors. With 60 Vbeta and 13 Jbeta primers, the PCR was carried out. The method was immunoSEQ multiplex PCR; TCRdb's version includes in-frame clones alone and lacks a portion of them. The table records about 150,000 clones, over 75% of them present only once. Input material: PBMCs. The receptor set was obtained from a man in his forties in good health and CMV-seronegative.

The J gene is TRBJ2-7, the V gene TRBV5-1; D call uncertain. Trimming removed 4 bases at V and 6 bases at J, with 14 bases between. Germline CDR1 is SGHRS and CDR2 is YFSETQ. The CDR3 consists of 13 residues. Here the CDR3 reads CASSPAAPSEQYF. The CDR3 bases are TGCGCCAGCAGCCCGGCGGCCCCGTCCGAGCAGTACTTC.

This clone came up a few times. The V call is TRBV11-2, the J call TRBJ2-7; TRBD1 agrees at 11 bases. Germline values: CDR1 SGHAT, CDR2 FQNNGV. The CDR3 extends over 15 amino acids. The ends lost 10 bases at V and 3 bases at J; junction bases unmatched: 11. DNA of the CDR3: TGTGCCACCACTAATACGGGACAGGGGGTCTACGAGCAGTACTTC. This encodes CATTNTGQGVYEQYF.

J is TRBJ1-2 and V is TRBV10-3; weak D call: TRBD1 (6 bases). Per the germline V gene, CDR1 is ENHRY and CDR2 is SYGVKD. With 6 bases removed from V and 3 bases from J, the gap between germline ends came to 17 bases. This CDR3 has 15 amino acids. The CDR3 nucleotides read TGTGCCATCAGGGCCTCAGGGGCTCTGTACTATGGCTACACCTTC. It specifies CAIRASGALYYGYTF.

Remarks on this clone: Other DNA sequences in the same sample also yield this CDR3. The V and J genes are TRBV7-2 and TRBJ2-5; the match to TRBD2 covers 10 bases. The V gene end was trimmed by 1 base and the J gene end by 4 bases; junction bases not matched to a gene: 0. Germline V gene sequence: CDR1 SGHTA, CDR2 FQGNSA. This CDR3 has 14 amino acids. CDR3 residues: CASSLGLAGETQYF. DNA of the CDR3: TGTGCCAGCAGCTTAGGACTAGCGGGAGAGACCCAGTACTTC.

The chain carries TRBV6-5 and TRBJ2-5; D gene uncertain. With the DNA end fitting TRBJ2-7 better, the J assignment may be wrong. The CDR3 is 13 residues long. The V gene's germline CDR1 is MNHEY and CDR2 SVGAGI. CDR3 sequence reads: CASSSPGNYEQYF. DNA for the CDR3: TGTGCCAGCAGTTCCCCCGGCAACTACGAGCAGTACTTC.

The chain carries TRBV5-1 and TRBJ1-2; D may be TRBD1 (5 bases). The length of the CDR3 is 20 residues. Germline CDR1 reads SGHRS; CDR2 reads YFSETQ. V lost 0 bases and J 1 base, leaving 25 bases between the germline ends. The CDR3 nucleotides are TGCGCCAGCAGCTTGGTACCCCAGGGCCCAAGGCCCCTATTTAACTATGGCTACACCTTC. Protein sequence: CASSLVPQGPRPLFNYGYTF.

J is TRBJ1-4 and V is TRBV27; maybe TRBD1 (5 bases). Germline V CDR1 and CDR2: MNHEY, SMNVEV (reference sequence). Trimming left V 1 base short and J 4 bases short, with 13 bases between. This CDR3 comprises 16 residues. The CDR3 sequence: CASSLYRLGGNEKLFF. In nucleotides, the CDR3 is TGTGCCAGCAGTTTATACAGGCTGGGTGGTAATGAAAAACTGTTTTTT.

This clone was detected a few times. The chain combines TRBV4-3 with TRBJ2-7; 8 nucleotides match TRBD2. Per the germline V gene, CDR1 is LGHNA and CDR2 is YSLEER. With 4 bases clipped from V and 0 bases from J, the junction kept 8 bases outside the gene matches. CDR3 length: 16 amino acids. CDR3 protein: CASSLQAGDSSYEQYF. The CDR3 DNA follows: TGCGCCAGCAGCCTACAAGCGGGGGATAGCTCCTACGAGCAGTACTTC.

The chain employs TRBV5-8 and TRBJ1-6, with 7 nucleotides matching TRBD1. Trimming cost V 4 bases and J 9 bases; bases outside gene matches: 13. CDR1 is SGHTS and CDR2 is YDEGEE in the germline V gene. CDR3 length: 16 amino acids. The CDR3 DNA reads as TGTGCCAGCAGCCTTGCAGGGGACAGTATGGGTTCACCCCTCCACTTT. The encoded protein is CASSLAGDSMGSPLHF.

This clone was detected once. The CDR3 spells CASSQGGPSGGAYEQYF. In nucleotides, the CDR3 is TGTGCCAGCAGCCAAGGGGGACCCAGCGGGGGGGCCTACGAGCAGTACTTC. The chain joins TRBV4-2 to TRBJ2-7; 10 bases agree with TRBD2. Germline trimming cut 1 base from V and 2 bases from J; bases unmatched to any gene: 8. The CDR3 contains 17 residues. The germline V gene has CDR1 LGHNA and CDR2 YNFKEQ.

This clone was detected only once. This chain links TRBV7-9 with TRBJ1-1; TRBD1 agrees at 9 bases. In germline, CDR1 is SEHNR, CDR2 FQNEAQ (reference sequence). The CDR3 length is 15 residues. The trim removed 5 bases at V and 2 bases at J, leaving 6 bases unmatched. DNA of the CDR3: TGTGCCAGCAGCAATTACAGGGGGCGCAACACTGAAGCTTTCTTT. It yields the protein CASSNYRGRNTEAFF.

The chain joins TRBV5-1 to TRBJ2-1; possibly TRBD2 for D (5 bases). Germline V gives CDR1 SGHRS, CDR2 YFSETQ. V was pared by 0 bases and J by 2 bases, with 15 bases between. CDR3 length equals 17 residues. CDR3 nucleotide sequence: TGCGCCAGCAGCTTGGGGTCTATTGCGGGTCCCTACAATGAGCAGTTCTTC. Protein product: CASSLGSIAGPYNEQFF.

The chain is built from TRBV11-2 and TRBJ2-7; TRBD2 aligns across 8 bases. The V and J ends lost 5 bases and 0 bases, in that order; junction bases with no gene match: 15. Germline V gene data show CDR1 as SGHAT and CDR2 as FQNNGV. The length of the CDR3 is 18 residues. This CDR3 is CASSPLASGGRSSYEQYF. In DNA form, the CDR3 reads TGTGCCAGCAGCCCTCTGGCCAGCGGGGGCCGTAGCTCCTACGAGCAGTACTTC.

The CDR3 sequence: CASSEGQGAGNTIYF. In nucleotides, the CDR3 is TGTGCCAGCAGTGAGGGACAGGGAGCTGGAAACACCATATATTTT. The chain uses TRBV2 and TRBJ1-3; 9 positions agree with TRBD1. The germline V gene encodes CDR1 SNHLY and CDR2 FYNNEI. The CDR3 has 15 residues. The J segment lost 2 bases and the V segment lost 3 bases, leaving 2 bases of the junction unmatched.

V and J are TRBV7-9 and TRBJ1-4; D call uncertain. The CDR3 runs 13 residues. Germline CDR1 SEHNR, CDR2 FQNEAQ (reference sequence). V lost 1 base and J 7 bases, leaving 7 bases between the germline ends. The CDR3 nucleotides read TGTGCCAGCAGCTTAGTGCCAGTTGAAAAACTGTTTTTT. Translated, it gives CASSLVPVEKLFF.

J is TRBJ1-5 and V is TRBV25-1; the D is unclear. V lost 4 bases and J 0 bases, leaving 4 bases between the germline ends. This CDR3 comprises 13 residues. In germline, CDR1 is MGHDK, CDR2 SYGVNS. The CDR3: CASSGYSNQPQHF. The CDR3 region has the DNA TGTGCCAGCAGTGGTTATAGCAATCAGCCCCAGCATTTT.

The chain is built from TRBV4-3 and TRBJ1-2; D call uncertain. The germline V gene has CDR1 LGHNA and CDR2 YSLEER. V was cut by 1 base and J by 4 bases, with 10 bases left in between. The CDR3 consists of 14 residues. In nucleotides, the CDR3 is TGCGCCAGCAGCCAAGTGGGAGGAGTCTATGGCTACACCTTC. Translating it yields CASSQVGGVYGYTF.

This sequence joins TRBV30 and TRBJ2-3, with D possibly TRBD1 on 5 matching bases. There are 12 residues in the CDR3. The germline CDR1 and CDR2 sequences are GTSNPN and SVGIG (reference sequence). V lost 0 bases and J lost 4, with 5 bases in between. The CDR3 DNA sequence: TGTGCCTGGAGTGTGGGGCCAGATACGCAGTATTTT. This translates into CAWSVGPDTQYF.